These 20 T cell receptor beta chains came from one sample sequenced in a study of control samples from healthy donors and cancer patients. The protocol was immunoSEQ multiplex PCR, while the TCRdb copy is restricted to in-frame clones and leaves out a portion. The sample records 130,000 or so clones, around 90% being singletons. Material for sequencing was blood. Receptor source: a man aged 35 to 55 in good health.

The V call is TRBV18, the J call TRBJ2-7, with TRBD2 as a possible D gene (6 bases). This CDR3 is 14 amino acids long. Germline V lookup: CDR1 KGHSH, CDR2 LQKENI. Trimming stripped 3 bases from V and 0 bases from J, with 9 bases between. CDR3 nucleotides: TGTGCCAGCTCACCCCGGGAGTTCTCCTACGAGCAGTACTTC. This gives the protein CASSPREFSYEQYF.

The chain employs TRBV19 and TRBJ1-1; D may be TRBD1 (6 bases). Trimming left V 3 bases short and J 2 bases short, with 10 bases between. The CDR3 is 14 amino acids. Germline V gene lookup returns CDR1 LNHDA and CDR2 SQIVND (reference sequence). CDR3 nucleotide sequence: TGTGCCAGTAGTATCGGGGGCTTCAACACTGAAGCTTTCTTT. It specifies CASSIGGFNTEAFF.

The rearrangement links TRBV5-4 to TRBJ2-3; the D is unclear. Germline lookup yields CDR1 SGHNT and CDR2 YYREEE (reference sequence). V was pared by 1 base and J by 3 bases, with 6 bases between. The CDR3 runs 13 residues. The chain's CDR3 is CASSLWGTDTQYF. As DNA, the CDR3 is TGTGCCAGCAGCTTGTGGGGTACAGATACGCAGTATTTT. The variable domain in full, completed from reference TRBV5-4 and TRBJ2-3, reads ETGVTQSPTHLIKTRGQQVTLRCSSQSGHNTVSWYQQALGQGPQFIFQYYREEENGRGNFPPRFSGLQFPNYSSELNVNALELDDSALYLCASSLWGTDTQYFGPGTRLTVL.

The chain carries TRBV28 and TRBJ1-5, with D unresolved. CDR1 is MDHEN and CDR2 is SYDVKM in the germline V gene. The CDR3 loop spans 16 amino acids. The germline V and J ends were trimmed by 3 bases and 0 bases, with 12 bases remaining between them. CDR3 nucleotides: TGTGCCAGCAGTTTCCGGCGGCGACATAGCAATCAGCCCCAGCATTTT. Residues: CASSFRRRHSNQPQHF.

The V gene is TRBV6-6, the J gene TRBJ2-4, with a tentative D call TRBD2 (6 bases). Per germline, CDR1 MNHNY and CDR2 SVGAGI (reference sequence). Deletions cut 10 bases from V and 7 bases from J, with 14 bases between. This CDR3 comprises 12 residues. The CDR3 sequence is CATAAGNNIQYF. The CDR3 DNA reads TGTGCCACCGCCGCGGGGAACAACATTCAGTACTTC.

This chain uses TRBV29-1 with TRBJ2-1; 13 bases are a match to TRBD2. This CDR3 comprises 14 residues. Germline CDR1 reads SQVTM; CDR2 reads ANQGSEA. The CDR3 region has the DNA TGCAGTACTAGCGGGGGGGACTCCTACAATGAGCAGTTCTTC. It encodes CSTSGGDSYNEQFF.

The chain has TRBV19 and TRBJ1-5; D not resolved. Trimming took 0 bases from V and 3 from J, leaving 9 bases between them. The CDR3 runs 15 residues. Germline CDR1 and CDR2: LNHDA and SQIVND (reference sequence). The CDR3 DNA is TGTGCCAGTAGTATAGAAGGGTTTTTCAATCAGCCCCAGCATTTT. Its protein product is CASSIEGFFNQPQHF.

The gene calls are TRBV11-2 and TRBJ2-7; 8 positions agree with TRBD2. The CDR3 loop spans 16 amino acids. Germline V gene lookup returns CDR1 SGHAT and CDR2 FQNNGV. V was pared by 5 bases and J by 0 bases, with 9 bases of the junction left unmatched. The CDR3 sequence is CASSPAGGRGSYEQYF. DNA for the CDR3: TGTGCCAGCAGCCCGGCGGGGGGCCGCGGCTCCTACGAGCAGTACTTC. Combining the CDR3 with reference TRBV11-2 and TRBJ2-7 gives the whole variable domain EAGVAQSPRYKIIEKRQSVAFWCNPISGHATLYWYQQILGQGPKLLIQFQNNGVVDDSQLPKDRFSAERLKGVDSTLKIQPAKLEDSAVYLCASSPAGGRGSYEQYFGPGTRLTVT.

The chain couples TRBV4-1 to TRBJ2-2; no firm D call. Trimming removed 0 bases from V and 1 base from J, with 12 bases in between. CDR1 and CDR2 (germline): MGHRA, YSYEKL. This CDR3 has 17 residues. CDR3 protein: CASSQDQAFLNTGELFF. DNA for the CDR3: TGCGCCAGCAGCCAAGATCAGGCTTTTCTGAACACCGGGGAGCTGTTTTTT.

This chain uses TRBV3-1 (or the pseudogene TRBV3-2) with TRBJ1-6; D unresolved. V shed 3 bases and J shed 0 bases, with 12 bases lying between them. This CDR3 spans 17 amino acids. CDR1 LGHDT and CDR2 YNNKEL come from the germline V gene (reference sequence). CDR3 nucleotides: TGTGCCAGCAGCCAGAAGAGAGAGAGCTCCTATAATTCACCCCTCCACTTT. It specifies CASSQKRESSYNSPLHF.

The rearrangement uses TRBV7-9 and TRBJ2-7; possibly TRBD1 or TRBD2 for D (5 bases each). CDR1 and CDR2 (germline): SEHNR, FQNEAQ (reference sequence). Trimming took 5 bases from V and 0 from J, leaving 11 bases between them. The CDR3 consists of 14 residues. The DNA for the CDR3 is TGTGCCAGCAGCCCCGCCGGGGCCTCCTACGAGCAGTACTTC. This gives the protein CASSPAGASYEQYF.

The chain is built from TRBV12-3 or TRBV12-4 and TRBJ1-1; unclear D gene. V lost 2 bases and J 6 bases, leaving 10 bases between the germline ends. The CDR3 covers 13 residues. The CDR3 nucleotides are TGTGCCAGCAGTTTAAACGGTTTGCCTGAAGCTTTCTTT. Its protein product is CASSLNGLPEAFF.

The chain recombines TRBV14 with TRBJ2-3, with 10 bases lining up with TRBD2. From germline, CDR1 is SGHDN and CDR2 FVKESK. Trimming cost V 4 bases and J 2 bases; bases outside gene matches: 3. This CDR3 contains 15 residues. CDR3 loop: CASSRGTSDTDTQYF. CDR3 coding DNA: TGTGCCAGCAGCCGCGGGACTAGCGACACAGATACGCAGTATTTT.

The chain is built from TRBV5-1 and TRBJ2-5; 10 nucleotides align to TRBD2. V trimming: 6 bases; J trimming: 3 bases; junction bases outside the gene matches: 8. The CDR3 extends over 15 amino acids. Germline V gene lookup returns CDR1 SGHRS and CDR2 YFSETQ. The chain's CDR3 is CASTISGGAEETQYF. The CDR3 DNA follows: TGCGCCAGCACCATAAGCGGGGGGGCCGAAGAGACCCAGTACTTC.

V and J are TRBV4-2 and TRBJ1-1; a possible D gene is TRBD1 (6 bases). The CDR3 extends over 17 amino acids. Germline CDR1 and CDR2: LGHNA and YNFKEQ. Trimming cost V 1 base and J 4 bases, with 19 bases left between them. The CDR3 loop is CASSQGHKGTPSTEAFF. The CDR3, as DNA: TGTGCCAGCAGCCAAGGGCATAAAGGGACACCGAGCACTGAAGCTTTCTTT.

V is TRBV5-1 and J is TRBJ2-5; TRBD2 matches 12 bases. After removal of 2 bases from V and 2 bases from J, the junction contained 10 bases not matched to a gene. This CDR3 comprises 18 residues. From germline, CDR1 is SGHRS and CDR2 YFSETQ. In DNA form, the CDR3 reads TGCGCCAGCAGCTTAGCCCCCGGGACTAGCGGGTTTCAAGAGACCCAGTACTTC. Protein product: CASSLAPGTSGFQETQYF.

The gene calls are TRBV6-5 and TRBJ1-3; D gene ambiguous. V was trimmed by 0 bases and J by 4 bases, leaving 13 bases between them. Germline V gene sequence: CDR1 MNHEY, CDR2 SVGAGI. The CDR3 totals 16 residues. The CDR3 here is CASSYSRPSSGNTIYF. CDR3 bases: TGTGCCAGCAGTTACTCGCGTCCGAGTAGCGGAAACACCATATATTTT.

In nucleotides, the CDR3 is TGTGCCAGTAGCTCGGGGGTAACCGGGGAGCTGTTTTTT. Translated, it gives CASSSGVTGELFF. The gene calls are TRBV19 and TRBJ2-2, with D perhaps matching TRBD2 (6 bases). Trimming took off 6 bases at V and 5 bases at J, with 10 bases between the two ends. CDR1 is LNHDA and CDR2 is SQIVND in the germline V gene (reference sequence). There are 13 residues in the CDR3.

The CDR3 nucleotides are TGTGCCTGGAGCCCGGGGTACGGTCAGCCCCAGCATTTT. It encodes CAWSPGYGQPQHF. The chain links TRBV30 to TRBJ1-5, with no clear D. The CDR3 consists of 13 residues. In germline, CDR1 is GTSNPN, CDR2 SVGIG (reference sequence). Deletions cut 3 bases from V and 6 bases from J, with 12 bases between.

The rearrangement uses TRBV5-6 and TRBJ2-6; unclear D gene. Germline V lookup: CDR1 SGHDT, CDR2 YYEEEE. The CDR3 runs to 13 residues. V was shortened by 4 bases and J by 3 bases, with 5 bases between the two germline ends. CDR3 DNA sequence: TGTGCCAGCAGCCTCAGTGGGGCCAACGTCCTGACTTTC. This translates into CASSLSGANVLTF.